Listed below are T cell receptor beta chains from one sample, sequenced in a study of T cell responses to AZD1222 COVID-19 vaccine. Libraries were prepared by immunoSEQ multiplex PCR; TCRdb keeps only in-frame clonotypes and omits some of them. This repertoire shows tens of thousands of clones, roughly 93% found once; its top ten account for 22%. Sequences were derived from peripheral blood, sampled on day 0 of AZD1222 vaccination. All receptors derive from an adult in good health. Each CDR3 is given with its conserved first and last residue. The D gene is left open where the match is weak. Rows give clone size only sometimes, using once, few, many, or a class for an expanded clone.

CASSFWALNTEAFF | TGTGCCAGCAGCTTTTGGGCCTTGAACACTGAAGCTTTCTTT | TRBJ1-1 | TRBV7-2 | - | -
CASSEQLNTEAFF | TGTGCCAGCAGTGAACAGCTGAACACTGAAGCTTTCTTT | TRBJ1-1 | TRBV6-1 | - | -
CASSLGQRYQETQYF | TGCGCCAGCAGCTTGGGACAGAGGTACCAAGAGACCCAGTACTTC | TRBJ2-5 | TRBV5-1 | - | -
CASSHGTGAYEQYF | TGTGCCAGCAGTCACGGGACAGGGGCCTACGAGCAGTACTTC | TRBJ2-7 | TRBV3-1/TRBV3-2 | TRBD1 | -
CASSPQGVRNEQYF | TGCGCCAGCAGCCCCCAAGGGGTCCGTAACGAGCAGTACTTC | TRBJ2-7 | TRBV5-1 | - | -
CASSIARESSYNSPLHF | TGTGCCAGTAGTATAGCTCGGGAGAGCTCCTATAATTCACCCCTCCACTTT | TRBJ1-6 | TRBV19 | - | -
CAWSEFMNTEAFF | TGTGCCTGGAGTGAATTCATGAACACTGAAGCTTTCTTT | TRBJ1-1 | TRBV30 | - | few
CSGGQGAVYEQYF | TGCAGCGGCGGACAGGGGGCTGTCTACGAGCAGTACTTC | TRBJ2-7 | TRBV29-1 | TRBD1 | -
CASSFGGPQETQYF | TGCGCCAGCAGCTTCGGAGGGCCACAAGAGACCCAGTACTTC | TRBJ2-5 | TRBV5-1 | - | -
CASSLAVVGADIQYF | TGTGCCAGCAGCTTAGCGGTGGTAGGCGCGGACATTCAGTACTTC | TRBJ2-4 | TRBV7-9 | - | -
CASSYSDSQETQYF | TGTGCCAGCAGTTACTCGGACAGCCAAGAGACCCAGTACTTC | TRBJ2-5 | TRBV6-2/TRBV6-3 | - | -
CASSPDRVGGYTF | TGTGCCAGCAGTCCCGACAGGGTAGGAGGCTACACCTTC | TRBJ1-2 | TRBV6-4 | TRBD1 | -
CASKSGYGMNTEAFF | TGTGCCAGCAAATCCGGATATGGTATGAACACTGAAGCTTTCTTT | TRBJ1-1 | TRBV4-2 | - | -
CASSSLASSYNEQFF | TGCGCCAGCAGTTCACTAGCCTCCTCCTACAATGAGCAGTTCTTC | TRBJ2-1 | TRBV5-1 | - | -
CASRETGNTGELFF | TGTGCCAGCAGGGAGACAGGCAACACCGGGGAGCTGTTTTTT | TRBJ2-2 | TRBV6-5 | - | -
CASSQGQKNNYGYTF | TGTGCCAGCAGCCAAGGACAGAAAAATAACTATGGCTACACCTTC | TRBJ1-2 | TRBV4-2 | - | -
CSVSGGSSYEQYF | TGCAGCGTTTCCGGCGGGAGCTCCTACGAGCAGTACTTC | TRBJ2-7 | TRBV29-1 | TRBD2 | -
CASSIEGARTSNQPQHF | TGTGCCAGTAGTATCGAAGGGGCGAGGACCTCCAATCAGCCCCAGCATTTT | TRBJ1-5 | TRBV19 | - | few
CASSLAAGTPGGYTF | TGTGCCAGCAGCTTAGCGGCGGGGACCCCCGGAGGCTACACCTTC | TRBJ1-2 | TRBV7-2 | - | -
CAISESDGYTF | TGTGCCATCAGTGAGTCCGATGGCTACACCTTC | TRBJ1-2 | TRBV10-3 | - | -
CASILGTGGNEQFF | - | TRBJ2-1 | TRBV5-1 | - | -